Below, one TCR beta chain is given with its context. No antigen is known for it. Base qualities are missing; no much larger clone stands one base away. The CDR3 sequence holds 15 residues, the cysteine and phenylalanine included. The read is trimmed to its CDR3 DNA, 45 bases read in frame from base 1. Trimming takes 6 bases from V and 6 bases from J, and the germline ends sit 21 bases apart. CDR1 is given as DFQATT and CDR2 as SNEGSKA, both from the germline V gene (reference sequence). The data are from a study of CD8 T cells in ankylosing spondylitis (dated by TCRdb to 2016 to 2017). As for the study more broadly: The study profiled T cell receptor beta repertoires in healthy donors and ankylosing spondylitis patients to find disease-linked TCR variants. The full study cohort comprised about 24 ankylosing spondylitis patients and 85 to 120 healthy donors. Peripheral blood was sampled, and synovial fluid was also collected from ankylosing spondylitis patients. Study-wide findings and limitations: According to the report, matched synovial fluid samples from ankylosing spondylitis patients were significantly enriched for the disease-linked clones. Some of the motif variants had been reported before in the synovial fluid and blood of reactive arthritis patients, a finding that suggests common disease-initiation mechanisms. Blood from ankylosing spondylitis patients appeared to be characterized by a TCR beta motif made up of several highly homologous amino acid variants. The disease-linked clones had a CD8+ phenotype and were found at relatively low frequencies in peripheral blood.

The instrument given in TCRdb is Illumina HiSeq 2500. Quantitative 5'-RACE with molecular barcodes was used to prepare TCR beta libraries. As for the authors' bioinformatics: A new computational method based on a probabilistic model of VDJ rearrangement was used to identify disease-linked TCR variants. TCRdb reprocessing: public reads trimmed at Q25 with fastp, clones called with MiXCR, in-frame beta chains kept. Here each entry gathers all rows of one CDR3 protein and keeps the most common genes and DNA. The V and J calls reflect TCRdb's pipeline rather than the authors' work. Counted in this sample were roughly 440,000 distinct CDR3 sequences; about a sixth of them appeared once. The ten biggest clones cover under 1.2% of the sample.

The source is a male donor with ankylosing spondylitis. Sequenced: blood, either unsorted or a sorted T cell fraction (not recorded which). This receptor chain uses TRBV20-1 and TRBJ1-5; TRBD1 is possibly the D segment (6 matching bases). The CDR3 reads CSATNRDKMVQPQHF. The base sequence is TGCAGTGCCACCAACCGGGACAAAATGGTTCAGCCCCAGCATTTT.